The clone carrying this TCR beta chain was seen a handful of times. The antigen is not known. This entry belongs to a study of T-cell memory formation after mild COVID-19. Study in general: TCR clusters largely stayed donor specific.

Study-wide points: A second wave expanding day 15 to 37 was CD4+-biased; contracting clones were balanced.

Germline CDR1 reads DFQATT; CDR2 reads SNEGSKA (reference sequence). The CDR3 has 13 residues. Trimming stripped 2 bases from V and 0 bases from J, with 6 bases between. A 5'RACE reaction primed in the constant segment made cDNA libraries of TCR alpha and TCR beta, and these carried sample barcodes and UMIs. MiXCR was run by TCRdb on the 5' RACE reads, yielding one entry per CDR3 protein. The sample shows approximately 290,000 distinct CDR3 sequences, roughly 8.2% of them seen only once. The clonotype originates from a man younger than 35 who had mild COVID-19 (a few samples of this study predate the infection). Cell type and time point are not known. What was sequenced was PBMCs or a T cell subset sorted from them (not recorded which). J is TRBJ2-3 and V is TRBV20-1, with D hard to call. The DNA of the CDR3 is TGCAGTGCTAGACGTAGCAGCACAGATACGCAGTATTTT. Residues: CSARRSSTDTQYF.